This TCR beta chain was observed in a study of circulating and synovial CD4+ cells in juvenile arthritis. Libraries were prepared by immunoSEQ multiplex PCR; TCRdb keeps only in-frame clonotypes and omits some of them. The repertoire holds 30,000 to 35,000 clones, less than 97% seen once, with less than 0.2% in the top ten. The CDR3 is 15 residues long. V lost 6 bases and J lost 1; bases outside the gene matches: 6. CDR1 MDHEN and CDR2 SYDVKM come from the germline V gene. This sequence joins TRBV28 and TRBJ2-3; 8 bases fit TRBD2. The source of this sequence is a human donor with juvenile idiopathic arthritis. The sequencing input was CD4+ T cells from blood. The CDR3 coding sequence is TGTGCCAGCAGCGGCGGGCGGGGGGGCACAGATACGCAGTATTTT. Protein product: CASSGGRGGTDTQYF.